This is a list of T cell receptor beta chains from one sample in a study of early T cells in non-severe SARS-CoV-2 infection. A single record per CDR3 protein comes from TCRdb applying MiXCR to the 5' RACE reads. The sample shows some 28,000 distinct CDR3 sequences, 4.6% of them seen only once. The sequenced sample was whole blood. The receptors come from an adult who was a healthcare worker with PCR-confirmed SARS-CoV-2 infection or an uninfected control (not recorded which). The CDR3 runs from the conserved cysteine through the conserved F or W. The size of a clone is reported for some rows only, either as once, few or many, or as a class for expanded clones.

cdr3_aa: CASSLRMLTIQYF
v_call: TRBV7-2
j_call: TRBJ2-4
clone_size: NA

cdr3_aa: CSARDRPAGAGTQYF
v_call: TRBV20-1
j_call: TRBJ2-3
clone_size: few

cdr3_aa: CSACSIEGTLSSSYNEQFF
v_call: TRBV20-1
j_call: TRBJ2-1
clone_size: many

cdr3_aa: CASSYQRAGGVDEQFF
v_call: TRBV5-1
j_call: TRBJ2-1
clone_size: many

cdr3_aa: CASSFFAGRSTDTQYF
v_call: TRBV6-2/TRBV6-3
j_call: TRBJ2-3
clone_size: NA

cdr3_aa: CSARKSGLRYEQYF
v_call: TRBV20-1
j_call: TRBJ2-7
clone_size: many

cdr3_aa: CASSPLGRGRLYEQYF
v_call: TRBV11-2
j_call: TRBJ2-7
clone_size: many

cdr3_aa: CASNSGLLTDTQYF
v_call: TRBV4-1
j_call: TRBJ2-3
clone_size: many

cdr3_aa: CASSLSVTAYNEKLFF
v_call: TRBV5-8
j_call: TRBJ1-4
clone_size: many

cdr3_aa: CASSQQGLTYEQFF
v_call: TRBV3-1
j_call: TRBJ2-1
clone_size: NA

cdr3_aa: CASTAGQGARSYTF
v_call: TRBV6-1
j_call: TRBJ1-2
clone_size: NA

cdr3_aa: CSAKSEAGEGTDTQYF
v_call: TRBV20-1
j_call: TRBJ2-3
clone_size: many

cdr3_aa: CASTLFDTQYF
v_call: TRBV7-8
j_call: TRBJ2-3
clone_size: many

cdr3_aa: CASGLIQGENTGELFF
v_call: TRBV12-5
j_call: TRBJ2-2
clone_size: many

cdr3_aa: CASSYRGPQQPQHF
v_call: TRBV6-5
j_call: TRBJ1-5
clone_size: many

cdr3_aa: CASLESTGRGEQFF
v_call: TRBV28
j_call: TRBJ2-1
clone_size: NA

cdr3_aa: CASSHLPGARTEAFF
v_call: TRBV4-1
j_call: TRBJ1-1
clone_size: few

cdr3_aa: CASSVSSGASYEQYF
v_call: TRBV9
j_call: TRBJ2-7
clone_size: NA

cdr3_aa: CASSFLQGSPYNEQFF
v_call: TRBV7-2
j_call: TRBJ2-1
clone_size: few

cdr3_aa: CASSLASGANVLTF
v_call: TRBV13
j_call: TRBJ2-6
clone_size: few

cdr3_aa: CASSRIRRGGELFF
v_call: TRBV3-1
j_call: TRBJ2-2
clone_size: few

cdr3_aa: CASSLQTKAGNEQFF
v_call: TRBV7-8
j_call: TRBJ2-1
clone_size: many

cdr3_aa: CASSLAATGLYEQYF
v_call: TRBV11-2
j_call: TRBJ2-7
clone_size: many